This TCR beta chain is drawn from a study of blood T cell repertoires in COVID-19. In the original workflow: Amplification of reference gene primers was used by the study to estimate nucleated cell counts. Measured with immunoSEQ multiplex PCR; TCRdb has only the in-frame clones, and not every one. V, J and clone size derive from that table, while D and trimming were established from the DNA sequence. This sample has some 150,000 clones, with around 79% found just once. V shed 6 bases and J shed 6 bases, with 15 bases lying between them. CDR1 is MDHEN, CDR2 SYDVKM, per germline. CDR3 length equals 14 residues.

Sequenced sample: PBMCs or T cells enriched from blood (not recorded which). This receptor was identified in a woman aged 50 to 60 who had recovered from COVID-19. The chain joins TRBV28 to TRBJ1-5, with D unresolved. The CDR3 region is CASSPPGPAQPQHF. For the CDR3, the DNA is TGTGCCAGCAGCCCTCCAGGCCCGGCTCAGCCCCAGCATTTT.